These T cell receptor beta chains were read from a single sample in a study of circulating and synovial CD4+ cells in juvenile arthritis. TCRdb's table, derived via immunoSEQ multiplex PCR, lists solely in-frame clones and lacks some. The table includes about 33,000 clones, about 95% detected once. Sequenced input: CD4+ T cells from blood. Receptors originate from a human donor with juvenile idiopathic arthritis. The conserved cysteine and the conserved F or W are not part of the CDR3 here. Fields, in order: V gene, CDR3 protein.

>TRBV19
ASSIQGGGNIQY
>TRBV15
ATSSREETQY
>TRBV4-2
ASSQEGRASGSSYNEQF
>TRBV29-1
SVETGASTDTQY
>TRBV10-3
AISTGTGEAF
>TRBV5-4
ASSLGFSGQSKDTQY
>TRBV10-3
AISESARAGYT
>TRBV25-1
ASSAPGLDNEQF
>TRBV7-2
ASSYDRGGYNEQF
>TRBV7-3
ASSLMGQGGGYT
>TRBV5-1
ASSPGQTNTGELF
>TRBV28
ASSLRGMGYT
>TRBV7-9
ASSLVVGVGSYNSPLH
>TRBV7-2
ASSLAPGNYGYT
>TRBV27
ASSTRDSTDTQY
>TRBV27
ASSLSPAGVLRETQY
>TRBV4-3
ASSQGRRGATEAF
>TRBV5-1
ASSHQRGTDTQY
>TRBV6-5
ASTPGGSYNSPLH
>TRBV6-5
ASSYLAGSNQPQH
>TRBV12-5
ASGPGLAGAGTDTQY
>TRBV7-9
ASSYPGGRQF